Listed below are T cell receptor beta chains from one sample, sequenced in a study of cytomegalovirus exposure and HLA in healthy donors. Only in-frame clones appear in the TCRdb table, and some are missing; sequencing was by immunoSEQ multiplex PCR. In the table there are some 110,000 clones, about 78% of which are singletons. The sequenced material came from PBMCs. The origin of the receptors is a man aged 25-40 years in good health and CMV-seronegative. The CDR3 runs from the conserved cysteine through the conserved F or W. D genes are given only for firm matches. Size is omitted from some rows. Given values are once, few, many or a class for expanded clones.

D	V	size	J	CDR3	DNA
TRBD2	TRBV6-9	-	TRBJ2-5	CASSYSLASGGVWGETQYF	TGTGCCAGCAGTTATTCCCTGGCTAGCGGGGGTGTTTGGGGAGAGACCCAGTACTTC
TRBD2	TRBV27	-	TRBJ2-7	CASSLSVAGGYEQYF	TGTGCCAGCAGTTTATCTGTGGCGGGGGGCTACGAGCAGTACTTC
-	TRBV9	-	TRBJ2-3	CASSEGVTDTDTQYF	TGTGCCAGCAGCGAGGGGGTGACTGACACAGATACGCAGTATTTT
TRBD1	TRBV5-6	-	TRBJ2-7	CASSLPQGASREQYF	TGTGCCAGCAGCTTGCCACAGGGGGCGAGTCGCGAGCAGTACTTC
-	TRBV6-4	few	TRBJ1-2	CASRNTGLDGYTF	TGTGCCAGCAGAAATACAGGGTTGGATGGCTACACCTTC
TRBD2	TRBV27	few	TRBJ2-7	CASSSAQGTSGSYEQYF	TGTGCCAGCAGTAGTGCACAAGGGACTAGCGGCTCCTACGAGCAGTACTTC
TRBD2	TRBV11-3	-	TRBJ2-3	CASSLSGGAAGTQYF	TGTGCCAGCAGCTTAAGCGGGGGGGCAGCCGGTACGCAGTATTTT
TRBD2	TRBV10-2	-	TRBJ2-1	CASNIAGVYNEQFF	TGCGCCAGCAACATAGCGGGGGTTTACAATGAGCAGTTCTTC
TRBD1	TRBV13	-	TRBJ2-6	CASSWGQLYSGANVLTF	TGTGCCAGCAGCTGGGGACAGCTCTACTCTGGGGCCAACGTCCTGACTTTC
TRBD2	TRBV2	-	TRBJ2-2	CASSHYPGLALTGELFF	TGTGCCAGCAGTCATTACCCGGGACTAGCTTTGACCGGGGAGCTGTTTTTT
TRBD2	TRBV6-4	-	TRBJ2-1	CASSYLAGEYNEQFF	TGTGCCAGCAGTTACCTAGCGGGAGAGTACAATGAGCAGTTCTTC
TRBD2	TRBV5-1	-	TRBJ2-1	CASSYLGGKPYNEQFF	TGCGCCAGCAGCTACCTGGGGGGGAAACCCTACAATGAGCAGTTCTTC
-	TRBV5-1	-	TRBJ2-1	CASSLFASSYNEQFF	TGCGCCAGCAGCTTGTTCGCTAGCTCCTACAATGAGCAGTTCTTC
TRBD1	TRBV7-9	few	TRBJ1-4	CASSSTTGGPNEKLFF	TGTGCCAGCAGCTCGACGACAGGGGGCCCGAATGAAAAACTGTTTTTT
-	TRBV28	-	TRBJ1-5	CASSFPRGVLTNQPQHF	TGTGCCAGCAGTTTTCCACGAGGAGTCCTAACCAATCAGCCCCAGCATTTT
-	TRBV6-5	-	TRBJ1-3	CASSYDQGSGNTIYF	TGTGCCAGCAGTTACGACCAGGGTTCTGGAAACACCATATATTTT
TRBD1	TRBV19	-	TRBJ1-2	CASSVADRPYGYTF	TGTGCCAGTAGCGTCGCGGACAGGCCCTATGGCTACACCTTC
-	TRBV28	once	TRBJ2-1	CASSFGGGQFF	TGTGCCAGCAGTTTCGGGGGAGGACAGTTCTTC
-	TRBV4-3	-	TRBJ2-7	CASSQEGAEALLPYEQYF	TGCGCCAGCAGCCAAGAAGGGGCAGAAGCGCTTTTACCCTACGAGCAGTACTTC
-	TRBV28	-	TRBJ2-7	CASSSPEQGSSYEQYF	TGTGCCAGCAGTTCCCCCGAGCAGGGTAGCTCCTACGAGCAGTACTTC
TRBD2	TRBV11-2	-	TRBJ2-7	CATRKRGFHEQYF	TGTGCCACGAGGAAGCGGGGGTTTCACGAGCAGTACTTC
TRBD1	TRBV7-6	-	TRBJ1-5	CASSLGDRVQHF	TGTGCCAGCAGCTTAGGGGACAGGGTGCAGCATTTT
TRBD2	TRBV28	once	TRBJ2-7	CASSVSKRGSSYEQYF	TGTGCCAGCTCAGTTTCCAAGCGGGGGAGCTCCTACGAGCAGTACTTC
-	TRBV25-1	-	TRBJ2-1	CASSEYESPSYNEQFF	TGTGCCAGCAGTGAATATGAGTCGCCCTCCTACAATGAGCAGTTCTTC
TRBD1	TRBV30	-	TRBJ1-2	CAWSDHPGQGNYGYTF	TGTGCCTGGAGTGACCACCCGGGACAGGGAAACTATGGCTACACCTTC
TRBD1	TRBV30	-	TRBJ1-4	CAWSDTPTGGEKLFF	TGTGCCTGGAGTGATACTCCGACAGGGGGAGAAAAACTGTTTTTT
TRBD2	TRBV10-2	-	TRBJ2-7	CATRLAASYEQYF	TGCGCCACAAGACTAGCGGCATCCTACGAGCAGTACTTC
TRBD2	TRBV19	few	TRBJ2-1	CASSVTGTSGPYNEQFF	TGTGCCAGTAGTGTGACCGGGACTAGCGGACCCTACAATGAGCAGTTCTTC
-	TRBV4-3	few	TRBJ2-2	CASSQDRGNTGELFF	TGCGCCAGCAGCCAAGATCGAGGTAACACCGGGGAGCTGTTTTTT
-	TRBV7-8	-	TRBJ1-5	CASSLFGLSNQPQHF	TGTGCCAGCAGCTTATTTGGGCTAAGCAATCAGCCCCAGCATTTT
-	TRBV28	-	TRBJ1-5	CASRPIWGGNQPQHF	TGTGCCAGCAGACCCATATGGGGAGGCAATCAGCCCCAGCATTTT
-	TRBV28	-	TRBJ1-2	CASSQGAGNYGYTF	TGTGCCAGCAGCCAAGGGGCGGGAAACTATGGCTACACCTTC
-	TRBV27	-	TRBJ2-7	CASSQLAAGHGYEQYF	TGTGCCAGCAGTCAACTCGCAGCGGGACACGGCTACGAGCAGTACTTC
-	TRBV6-5	-	TRBJ2-7	CASSLGQSGYEQYF	TGTGCCAGCAGTCTCGGACAGTCTGGTTACGAGCAGTACTTC
TRBD1	TRBV4-3	once	TRBJ1-2	CASSQDLTGSTYGYTF	TGCGCCAGCAGCCAAGATCTGACAGGGTCGACCTATGGCTACACCTTC
TRBD1	TRBV9	-	TRBJ1-2	CASSVGGGQGASGYTF	TGTGCCAGCAGCGTAGGAGGGGGACAGGGTGCGAGTGGCTACACCTTC
TRBD1	TRBV5-4	once	TRBJ1-1	CASSPDRGPMNTEAFF	TGTGCCAGCAGCCCTGACAGGGGGCCGATGAACACTGAAGCTTTCTTT
TRBD1	TRBV15	-	TRBJ2-5	CATSKGARETQYF	TGTGCCACCAGCAAGGGGGCGCGAGAGACCCAGTACTTC
TRBD2	TRBV10-1	once	TRBJ2-7	CASSESTPSGLAGSPYEQYF	TGCGCCAGCAGTGAGTCGACACCATCGGGACTAGCGGGCAGTCCCTACGAGCAGTACTTC
TRBD1	TRBV9	-	TRBJ2-7	CASSATGTAYEQYF	TGTGCCAGCAGCGCCACCGGGACAGCGTACGAGCAGTACTTC
-	TRBV18	few	TRBJ2-1	CASSPTSASSYNEQFF	TGTGCCAGCTCACCTACGAGCGCGAGCTCCTACAATGAGCAGTTCTTC
TRBD2	TRBV7-9	-	TRBJ2-1	CASSLVAGGPGNEQFF	TGTGCCAGCAGCTTGGTAGCGGGAGGGCCTGGGAATGAGCAGTTCTTC
-	TRBV10-3	-	TRBJ2-3	CAIREARYTDTQYF	TGTGCCATCAGAGAAGCGCGTTACACAGATACGCAGTATTTT
TRBD2	TRBV29-1	-	TRBJ2-1	CSVVGAGGLIYEQFF	TGCAGCGTCGTGGGAGCGGGAGGGCTTATCTATGAGCAGTTCTTC
-	TRBV4-1	-	TRBJ1-5	CASSQAGEYSNQPQHF	TGCGCCAGCAGCCAAGCGGGGGAGTATAGCAATCAGCCCCAGCATTTT
-	TRBV5-6	-	TRBJ2-7	CASSFPGRQNEQYF	TGTGCCAGCAGCTTCCCCGGCCGACAGAACGAGCAGTACTTC
-	TRBV5-1	-	TRBJ2-2	CASSLGLGDTGELFF	TGCGCCAGCAGCTTGGGACTAGGCGACACCGGGGAGCTGTTTTTT
TRBD1	TRBV13	-	TRBJ1-1	CASSSADRGTEAFF	TGTGCCAGCAGTTCAGCCGACAGGGGCACTGAAGCTTTCTTT
-	TRBV18	few	TRBJ1-2	CASSPRARISGYTF	TGTGCCAGCTCACCACGGGCGCGAATATCTGGCTACACCTTC
-	TRBV2	once	TRBJ1-4	CASRQMATNEKLFF	TGTGCCAGTCGACAGATGGCAACTAATGAAAAACTGTTTTTT
-	TRBV9	-	TRBJ1-5	CASSVGTLSNQPQHF	TGTGCCAGCAGCGTAGGAACACTAAGCAATCAGCCCCAGCATTTT
-	TRBV29-1	-	TRBJ2-4	CSVGRGAKNIQYF	TGCAGCGTTGGTAGAGGGGCCAAAAACATTCAGTACTTC
-	TRBV7-2	-	TRBJ2-7	CASSLDRAREQYF	TGTGCCAGCAGCTTAGACAGGGCTAGGGAGCAGTACTTC